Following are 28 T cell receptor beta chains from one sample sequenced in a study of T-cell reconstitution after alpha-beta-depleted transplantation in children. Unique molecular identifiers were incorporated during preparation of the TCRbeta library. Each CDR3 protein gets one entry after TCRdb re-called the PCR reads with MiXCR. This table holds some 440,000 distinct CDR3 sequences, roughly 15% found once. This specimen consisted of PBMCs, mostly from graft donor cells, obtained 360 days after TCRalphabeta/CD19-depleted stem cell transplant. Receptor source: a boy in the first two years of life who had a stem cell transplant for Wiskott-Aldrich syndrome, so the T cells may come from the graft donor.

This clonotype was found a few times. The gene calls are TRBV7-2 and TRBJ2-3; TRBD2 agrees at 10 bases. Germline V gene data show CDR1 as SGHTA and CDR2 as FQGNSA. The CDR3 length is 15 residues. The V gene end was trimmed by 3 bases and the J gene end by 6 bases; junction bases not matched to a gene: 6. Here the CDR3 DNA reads TGTGCCAGCAGCTTGAGCGGGGGGGCCGGGGATACGCAGTATTTT. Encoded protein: CASSLSGGAGDTQYF.

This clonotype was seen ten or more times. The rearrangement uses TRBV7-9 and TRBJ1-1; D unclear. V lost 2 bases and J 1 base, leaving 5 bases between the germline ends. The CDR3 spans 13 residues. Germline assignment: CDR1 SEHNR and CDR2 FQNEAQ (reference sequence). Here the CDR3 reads CASSLIGNTEAFF. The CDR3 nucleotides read TGTGCCAGCAGCTTAATAGGGAACACTGAAGCTTTCTTT. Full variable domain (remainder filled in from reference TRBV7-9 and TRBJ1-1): DTGVSQNPRHKITKRGQNVTFRCDPISEHNRLYWYRQTLGQGPEFLTYFQNEAQLEKSRLLSDRFSAERPKGSFSTLEIQRTEQGDSAMYLCASSLIGNTEAFFGQGTRLTVV.

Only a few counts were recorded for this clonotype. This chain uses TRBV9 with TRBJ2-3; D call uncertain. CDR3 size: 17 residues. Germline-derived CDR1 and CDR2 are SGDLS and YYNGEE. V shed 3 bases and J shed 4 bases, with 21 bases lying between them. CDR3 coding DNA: TGTGCCAGCAGCGCCCGGGCCCTACCTCACCGCGCAGATACGCAGTATTTT. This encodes CASSARALPHRADTQYF.

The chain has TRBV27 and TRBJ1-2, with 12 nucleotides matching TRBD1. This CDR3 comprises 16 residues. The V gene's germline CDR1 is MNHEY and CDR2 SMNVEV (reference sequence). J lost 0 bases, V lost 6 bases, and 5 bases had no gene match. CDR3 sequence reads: CASRGGQGASNYGYTF. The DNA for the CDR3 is TGTGCCAGCAGGGGGGGACAGGGGGCCTCTAACTATGGCTACACCTTC.

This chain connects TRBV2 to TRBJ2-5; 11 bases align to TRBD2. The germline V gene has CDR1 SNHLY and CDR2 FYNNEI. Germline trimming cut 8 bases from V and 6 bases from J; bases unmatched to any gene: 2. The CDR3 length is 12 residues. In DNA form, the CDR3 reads TGTGCCAGCTTAGCGGGGGGGAAGACCCAGTACTTC. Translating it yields CASLAGGKTQYF.

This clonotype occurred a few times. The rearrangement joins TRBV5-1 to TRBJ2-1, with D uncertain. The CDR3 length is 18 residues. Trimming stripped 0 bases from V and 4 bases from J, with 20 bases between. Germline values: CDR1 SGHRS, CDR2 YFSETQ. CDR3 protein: CASSLAPNSVRKYNEQFF. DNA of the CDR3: TGCGCCAGCAGCTTGGCCCCCAACAGCGTTCGAAAATACAATGAGCAGTTCTTC.

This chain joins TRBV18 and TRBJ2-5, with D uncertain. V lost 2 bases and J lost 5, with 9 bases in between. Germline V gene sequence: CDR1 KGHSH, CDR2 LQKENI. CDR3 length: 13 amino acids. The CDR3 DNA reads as TGTGCCAGCTCACCATACGGGTGGGAGACCCAGTACTTC. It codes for CASSPYGWETQYF.

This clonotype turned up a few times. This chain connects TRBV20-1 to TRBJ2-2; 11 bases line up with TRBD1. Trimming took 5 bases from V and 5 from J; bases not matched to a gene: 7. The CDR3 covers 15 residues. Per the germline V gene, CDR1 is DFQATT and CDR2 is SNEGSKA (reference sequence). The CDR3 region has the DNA TGCAGTGCTTGTAAAGGACAGGGGGCAACCGGGGAGCTGTTTTTT. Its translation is CSACKGQGATGELFF.

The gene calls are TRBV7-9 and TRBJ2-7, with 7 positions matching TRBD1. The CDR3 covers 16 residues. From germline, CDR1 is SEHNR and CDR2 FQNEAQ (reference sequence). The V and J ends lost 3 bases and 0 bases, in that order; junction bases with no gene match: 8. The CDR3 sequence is CASSLGTARFSYEQYF. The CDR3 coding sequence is TGTGCCAGCAGCTTGGGGACAGCTCGCTTCTCCTACGAGCAGTACTTC.

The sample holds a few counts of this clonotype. CDR3 region: CASSLGSGKSGNTIYF. CDR3 nucleotide sequence: TGTGCCAGCAGCTTAGGGTCAGGGAAATCTGGAAACACCATATATTTT. J is TRBJ1-3 and V is TRBV7-2, with D maybe TRBD1 (5 bases). V was clipped by 1 base and J by 1 base, with 11 bases between them. CDR1 and CDR2 (germline): SGHTA, FQGNSA. This CDR3 region has 16 residues. The full variable domain, completed using reference TRBV7-2 and TRBJ1-3, is GAGVSQSPSNKVTEKGKDVELRCDPISGHTALYWYRQSLGQGLEFLIYFQGNSAPDKSGLPSDRFSAERTGGSVSTLTIQRTQQEDSAVYLCASSLGSGKSGNTIYFGEGSWLTVV.

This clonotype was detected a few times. The CDR3 region has the DNA TGTGCCAGCAGACGACAGGGGGGAAGGAGTGTGACCCAGTACTTC. It codes for CASRRQGGRSVTQYF. The genes are TRBV12-3 or TRBV12-4 and TRBJ2-5; the match to TRBD1 covers 9 bases. CDR3 length equals 15 residues. After removal of 6 bases from V and 7 bases from J, the junction contained 12 bases not matched to a gene.

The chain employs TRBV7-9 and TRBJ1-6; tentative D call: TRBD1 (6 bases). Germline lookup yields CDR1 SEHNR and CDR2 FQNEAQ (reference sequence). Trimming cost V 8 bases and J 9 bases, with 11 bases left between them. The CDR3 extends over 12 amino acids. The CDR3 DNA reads TGTGCCAGCGACAGGCCGAGTTCACCCCTCCACTTT. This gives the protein CASDRPSSPLHF.

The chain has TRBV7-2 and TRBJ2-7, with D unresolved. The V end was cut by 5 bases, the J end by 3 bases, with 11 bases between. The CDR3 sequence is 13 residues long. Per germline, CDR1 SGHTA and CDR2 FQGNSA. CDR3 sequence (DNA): TGTGCCAGCAGCCGTGTTAACAGCTACGAGCAGTACTTC. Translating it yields CASSRVNSYEQYF.

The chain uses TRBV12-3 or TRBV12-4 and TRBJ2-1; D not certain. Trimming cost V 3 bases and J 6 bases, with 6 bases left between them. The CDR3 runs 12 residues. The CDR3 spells CASSFRFNEQFF. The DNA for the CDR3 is TGTGCCAGCAGTTTCCGTTTCAATGAGCAGTTCTTC.

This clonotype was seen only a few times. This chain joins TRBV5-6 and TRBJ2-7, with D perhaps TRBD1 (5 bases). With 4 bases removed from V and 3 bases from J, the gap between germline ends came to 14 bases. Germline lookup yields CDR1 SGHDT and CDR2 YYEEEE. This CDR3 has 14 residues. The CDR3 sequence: CASSVDSFHYEQYF. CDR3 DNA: TGTGCCAGCAGCGTAGACAGTTTCCACTACGAGCAGTACTTC.

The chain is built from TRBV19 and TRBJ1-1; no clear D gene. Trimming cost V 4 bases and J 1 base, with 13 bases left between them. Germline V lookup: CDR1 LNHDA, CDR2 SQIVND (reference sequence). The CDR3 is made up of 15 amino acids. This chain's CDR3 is CASSTFSRPNTEAFF. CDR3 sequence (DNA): TGTGCCAGTAGTACCTTCAGTCGCCCGAACACTGAAGCTTTCTTT.

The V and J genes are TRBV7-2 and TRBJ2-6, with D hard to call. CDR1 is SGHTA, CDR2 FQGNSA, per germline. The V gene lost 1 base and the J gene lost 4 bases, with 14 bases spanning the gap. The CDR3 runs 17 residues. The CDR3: CASSLGSLHSGANVLTF. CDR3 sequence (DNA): TGTGCCAGCAGCTTAGGCAGCCTTCACTCCGGGGCCAACGTCCTGACTTTC.

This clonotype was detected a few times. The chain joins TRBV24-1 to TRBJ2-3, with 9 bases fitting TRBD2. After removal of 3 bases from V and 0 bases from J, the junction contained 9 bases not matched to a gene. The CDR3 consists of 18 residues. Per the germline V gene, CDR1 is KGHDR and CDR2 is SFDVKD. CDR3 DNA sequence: TGTGCCACCAGTGATCCCTTAGCGGGAGCGGCCAGCACAGATACGCAGTATTTT. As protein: CATSDPLAGAASTDTQYF.

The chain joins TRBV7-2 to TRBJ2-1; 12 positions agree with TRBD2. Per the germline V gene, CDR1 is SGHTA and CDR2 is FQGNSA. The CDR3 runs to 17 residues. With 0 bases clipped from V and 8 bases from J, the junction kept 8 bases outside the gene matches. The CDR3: CASSLAGMASGGDEQFF. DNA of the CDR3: TGTGCCAGCAGCTTAGCGGGCATGGCTAGCGGGGGGGATGAGCAGTTCTTC. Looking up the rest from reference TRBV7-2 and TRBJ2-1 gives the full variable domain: GAGVSQSPSNKVTEKGKDVELRCDPISGHTALYWYRQSLGQGLEFLIYFQGNSAPDKSGLPSDRFSAERTGGSVSTLTIQRTQQEDSAVYLCASSLAGMASGGDEQFFGPGTRLTVL.

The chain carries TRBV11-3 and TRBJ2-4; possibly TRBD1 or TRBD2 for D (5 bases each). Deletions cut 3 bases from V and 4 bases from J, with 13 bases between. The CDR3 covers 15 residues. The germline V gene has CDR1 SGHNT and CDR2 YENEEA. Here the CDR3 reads CASSLAGTVKNIQYF. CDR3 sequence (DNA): TGTGCCAGCAGCTTGGCCGGGACCGTTAAAAACATTCAGTACTTC. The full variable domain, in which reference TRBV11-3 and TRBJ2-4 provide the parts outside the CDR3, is EAGVVQSPRYKIIEKKQPVAFWCNPISGHNTLYWYLQNLGQGPELLIRYENEEAVDDSQLPKDRFSAERLKGVDSTLKIQPAELGDSAVYLCASSLAGTVKNIQYFGAGTRLSVL.

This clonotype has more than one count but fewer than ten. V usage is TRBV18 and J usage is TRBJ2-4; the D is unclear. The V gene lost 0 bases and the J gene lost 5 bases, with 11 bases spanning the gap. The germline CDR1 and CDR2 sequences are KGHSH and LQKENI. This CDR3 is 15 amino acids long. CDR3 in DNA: TGTGCCAGCTCACCACCTCAGCCCCCCCAAAACATTCAGTACTTC. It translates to CASSPPQPPQNIQYF.

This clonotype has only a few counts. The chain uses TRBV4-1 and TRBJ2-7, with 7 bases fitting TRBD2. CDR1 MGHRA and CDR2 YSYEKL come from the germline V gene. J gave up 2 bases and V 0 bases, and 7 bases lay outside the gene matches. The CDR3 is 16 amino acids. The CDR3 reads CASSQEGSGTTYEQYF. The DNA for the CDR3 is TGCGCCAGCAGCCAAGAGGGATCCGGGACTACCTACGAGCAGTACTTC.

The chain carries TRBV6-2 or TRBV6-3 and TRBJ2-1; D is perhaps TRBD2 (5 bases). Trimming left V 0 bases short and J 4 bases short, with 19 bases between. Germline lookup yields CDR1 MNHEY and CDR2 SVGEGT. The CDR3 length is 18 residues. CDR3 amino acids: CASSYSMISSETYNEQFF. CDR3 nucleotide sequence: TGTGCCAGCAGTTACTCGATGATAAGTAGCGAGACTTACAATGAGCAGTTCTTC.

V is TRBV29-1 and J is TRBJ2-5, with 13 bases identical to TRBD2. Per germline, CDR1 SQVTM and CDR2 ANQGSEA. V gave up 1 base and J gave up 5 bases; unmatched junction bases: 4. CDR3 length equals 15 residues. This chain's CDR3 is CSVEGTSGSGETQYF. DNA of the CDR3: TGCAGCGTTGAAGGGACTAGCGGGAGCGGGGAGACCCAGTACTTC.

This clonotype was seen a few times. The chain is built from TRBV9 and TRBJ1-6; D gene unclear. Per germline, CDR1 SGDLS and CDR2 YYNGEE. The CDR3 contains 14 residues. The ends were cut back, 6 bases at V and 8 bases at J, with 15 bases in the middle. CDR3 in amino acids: CASTKGYRDSPLHF. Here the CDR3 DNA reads TGTGCCAGCACGAAAGGGTATAGGGATTCACCCCTCCACTTT.

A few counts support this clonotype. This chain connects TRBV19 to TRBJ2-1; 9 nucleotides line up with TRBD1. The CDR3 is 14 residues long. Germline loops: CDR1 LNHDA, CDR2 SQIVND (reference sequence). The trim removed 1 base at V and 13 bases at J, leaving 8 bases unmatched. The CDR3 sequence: CASSIGTGDVSQFF. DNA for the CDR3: TGTGCCAGTAGTATAGGGACAGGGGATGTGTCACAGTTCTTC. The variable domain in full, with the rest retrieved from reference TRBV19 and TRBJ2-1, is DGGITQSPKYLFRKEGQNVTLSCEQNLNHDAMYWYRQDPGQGLRLIYYSQIVNDFQKGDIAEGYSVSREKKESFPLTVTSAQKNPTAFYLCASSIGTGDVSQFFGPGTRLTVL.

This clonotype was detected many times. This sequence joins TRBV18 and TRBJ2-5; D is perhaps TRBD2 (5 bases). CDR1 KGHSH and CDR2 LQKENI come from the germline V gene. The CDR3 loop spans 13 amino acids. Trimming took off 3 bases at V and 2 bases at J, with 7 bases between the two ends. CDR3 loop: CASSPRAQETQYF. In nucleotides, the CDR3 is TGTGCCAGCTCACCGCGGGCTCAAGAGACCCAGTACTTC.

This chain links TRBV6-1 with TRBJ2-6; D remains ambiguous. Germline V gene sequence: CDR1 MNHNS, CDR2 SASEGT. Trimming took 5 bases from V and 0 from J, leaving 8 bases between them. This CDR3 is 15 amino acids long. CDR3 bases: TGTGCCAGCAGTAAACATCGCTCTGGGGCCAACGTCCTGACTTTC. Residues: CASSKHRSGANVLTF.